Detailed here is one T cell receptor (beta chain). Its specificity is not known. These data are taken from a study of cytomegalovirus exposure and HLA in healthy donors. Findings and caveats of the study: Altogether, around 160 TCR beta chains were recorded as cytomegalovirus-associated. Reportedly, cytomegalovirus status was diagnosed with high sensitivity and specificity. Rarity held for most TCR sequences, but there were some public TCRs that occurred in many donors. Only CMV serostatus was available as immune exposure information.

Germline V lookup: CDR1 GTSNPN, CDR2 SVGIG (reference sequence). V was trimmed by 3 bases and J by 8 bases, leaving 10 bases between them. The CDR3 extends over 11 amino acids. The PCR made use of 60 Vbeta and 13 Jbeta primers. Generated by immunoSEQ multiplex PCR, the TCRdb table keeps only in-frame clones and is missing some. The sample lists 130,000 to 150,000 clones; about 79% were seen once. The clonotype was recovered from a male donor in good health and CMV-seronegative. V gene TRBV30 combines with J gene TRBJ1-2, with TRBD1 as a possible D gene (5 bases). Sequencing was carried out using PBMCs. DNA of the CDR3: TGTGCCTGGAGACAGGCGGGAGGCTACACCTTC. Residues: CAWRQAGGYTF.